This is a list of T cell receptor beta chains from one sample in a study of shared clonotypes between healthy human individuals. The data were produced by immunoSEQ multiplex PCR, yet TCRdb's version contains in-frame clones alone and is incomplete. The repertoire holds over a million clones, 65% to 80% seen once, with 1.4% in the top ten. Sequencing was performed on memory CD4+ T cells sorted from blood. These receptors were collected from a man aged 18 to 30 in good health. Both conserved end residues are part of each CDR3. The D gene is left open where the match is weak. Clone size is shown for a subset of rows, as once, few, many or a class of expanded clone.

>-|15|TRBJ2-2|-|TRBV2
CASSEVSPPRGELFF
TGTGCCAGCAGTGAAGTCAGCCCCCCCCGCGGGGAGCTGTTTTTT
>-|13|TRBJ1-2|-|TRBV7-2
CASSLGFPYGYTF
TGTGCCAGCAGCTTAGGTTTTCCCTATGGCTACACCTTC
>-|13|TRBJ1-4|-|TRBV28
CASRWGTNEKLFF
TGTGCCAGCAGATGGGGAACTAATGAAAAACTGTTTTTT
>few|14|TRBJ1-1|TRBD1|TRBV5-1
CASFTGQGNTEAFF
TGCGCCAGCTTCACGGGACAGGGGAACACTGAAGCTTTCTTT
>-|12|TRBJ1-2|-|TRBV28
CASSFSGGGYTF
TGTGCCAGCAGTTTCTCTGGGGGAGGCTACACCTTC
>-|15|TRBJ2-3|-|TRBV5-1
CASSLDGKGTDTQYF
TGCGCCAGCAGCTTGGACGGAAAAGGCACAGATACGCAGTATTTT
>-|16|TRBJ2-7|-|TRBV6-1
CASSEVIGTRPYEQYF
TGTGCCAGCAGTGAAGTTATAGGGACAAGGCCCTACGAGCAGTACTTC
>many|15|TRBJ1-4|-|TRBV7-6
CASSLSGGNGEKLFF
TGTGCCAGCAGCTTATCCGGAGGGAACGGTGAAAAACTGTTTTTT
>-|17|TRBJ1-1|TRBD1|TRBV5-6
CASSPGTGGGKGTEAFF
TGTGCCAGCAGCCCCGGGACAGGGGGCGGAAAAGGCACTGAAGCTTTCTTT
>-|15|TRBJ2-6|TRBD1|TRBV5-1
CASQTDRAGANVLTF
TGCGCCAGCCAGACTGACAGGGCTGGGGCCAACGTCCTGACTTTC
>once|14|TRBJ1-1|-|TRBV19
CASRWMGGNTEAFF
TGTGCCAGCAGATGGATGGGCGGAAACACTGAAGCTTTCTTT
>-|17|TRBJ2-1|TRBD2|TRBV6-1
CASSEPAGGTSYNEQFF
TGTGCCAGCAGTGAACCCGCGGGGGGAACCTCCTACAATGAGCAGTTCTTC
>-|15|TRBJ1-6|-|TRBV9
CASSVEDTYNSPLHF
TGTGCCAGCAGCGTTGAAGACACGTATAATTCACCCCTCCACTTT
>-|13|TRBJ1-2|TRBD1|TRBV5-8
CASSLSTGSGYTF
TGTGCCAGCAGCTTGTCGACAGGGTCTGGCTACACCTTC
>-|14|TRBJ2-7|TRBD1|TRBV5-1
CASSFRDRSYEQYF
TGCGCCAGCAGCTTCCGGGACAGATCCTACGAGCAGTACTTC
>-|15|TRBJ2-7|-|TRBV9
CASSPISGRTYEQYF
TGTGCCAGCAGCCCTATTAGCGGACGGACCTACGAGCAGTACTTC
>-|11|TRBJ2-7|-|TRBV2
CASRIIYEQYF
TGTGCCAGCAGGATCATATACGAGCAGTACTTC
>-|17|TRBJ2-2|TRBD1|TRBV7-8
CASSAQGATANTGELFF
TGTGCCAGCAGCGCCCAGGGGGCGACGGCGAACACCGGGGAGCTGTTTTTT
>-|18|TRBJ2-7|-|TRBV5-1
CASSLLGLWAGDSYEQYF
TGCGCCAGCAGCTTGCTGGGACTGTGGGCAGGTGATTCCTACGAGCAGTACTTC
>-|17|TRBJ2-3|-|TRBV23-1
CASSQKFRAPSTDTQYF
TGCGCCAGCAGTCAAAAGTTTCGAGCCCCGAGCACAGATACGCAGTATTTT
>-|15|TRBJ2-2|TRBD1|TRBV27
CASSPRGRSTGELFF
TGTGCCAGCAGTCCCAGGGGGCGAAGCACCGGGGAGCTGTTTTTT
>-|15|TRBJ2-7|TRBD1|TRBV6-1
CASQPWGQGGDEQYF
TGTGCCAGTCAGCCGTGGGGACAGGGCGGAGACGAGCAGTACTTC
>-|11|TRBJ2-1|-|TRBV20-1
CSAGSEIEQFF
TGCAGTGCGGGGAGCGAGATCGAGCAGTTCTTC
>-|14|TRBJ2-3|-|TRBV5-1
CASSLETGTDTQYF
TGCGCCAGCAGCTTGGAAACGGGCACAGATACGCAGTATTTT
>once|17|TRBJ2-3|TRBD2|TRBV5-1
CASSLESSGGAQGTQYF
TGCGCCAGCAGCTTGGAATCTAGCGGGGGGGCACAGGGTACGCAGTATTTT
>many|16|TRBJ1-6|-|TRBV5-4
CASSLGRNSYNSPLHF
TGTGCCAGCAGCCTGGGCCGGAACTCCTATAATTCACCCCTCCACTTT
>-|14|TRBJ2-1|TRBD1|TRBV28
CASSTGGAPNEQFF
TGTGCCAGTTCAACAGGGGGCGCACCCAATGAGCAGTTCTTC
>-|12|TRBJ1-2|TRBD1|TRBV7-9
CASSIQGDGYTF
TGTGCCAGCAGCATACAGGGGGATGGCTACACCTTC
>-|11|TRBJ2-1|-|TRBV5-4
CASSFGREQFF
TGTGCCAGCAGCTTCGGCCGGGAGCAGTTCTTC
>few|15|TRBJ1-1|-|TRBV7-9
CASNLFLDDGRETFF
TGTGCCAGCAACCTGTTTCTTGATGACGGACGAGAGACTTTCTTT
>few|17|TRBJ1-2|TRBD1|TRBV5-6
CASSHLNDRGRHYGYTF
TGTGCCAGCAGCCACCTAAACGACAGGGGGCGGCACTATGGCTACACCTTC
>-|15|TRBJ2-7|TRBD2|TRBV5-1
CASSSGTSGNYEQYF
TGCGCCAGCAGCTCCGGGACTAGCGGGAACTACGAGCAGTACTTC
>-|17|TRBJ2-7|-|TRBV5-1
CASSSPVKEGTPYEQYF
TGCGCCAGCAGCTCCCCCGTGAAGGAGGGCACTCCCTACGAGCAGTACTTC
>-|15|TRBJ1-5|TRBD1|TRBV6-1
CASVRGLPAVQPQHF
TGTGCCAGCGTCAGGGGGCTACCCGCTGTTCAGCCCCAGCATTTT
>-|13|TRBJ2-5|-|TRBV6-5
CASSYTRGETQYF
TGTGCCAGCAGTTACACGCGGGGAGAGACCCAGTACTTC
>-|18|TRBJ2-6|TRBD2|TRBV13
CASSLVAGGHSGANVLTF
TGTGCCAGCAGCTTAGTCGCGGGGGGGCACTCTGGGGCCAACGTCCTGACTTTC
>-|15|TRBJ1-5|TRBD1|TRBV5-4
CASSLDRGPNQPQHF
TGTGCCAGCAGCTTGGACAGGGGACCCAATCAGCCCCAGCATTTT
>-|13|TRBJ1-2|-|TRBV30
CAWSPTGNYGYTF
TGTGCCTGGTCTCCGACAGGTAACTATGGCTACACCTTC
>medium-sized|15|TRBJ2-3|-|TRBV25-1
CASSDGGGWTDTQYF
TGTGCCAGCAGTGACGGAGGGGGTTGGACAGATACGCAGTATTTT
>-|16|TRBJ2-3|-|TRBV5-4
CASSLAVGGGTDTQYF
TGTGCCAGCAGCTTGGCCGTCGGGGGCGGCACAGATACGCAGTATTTT
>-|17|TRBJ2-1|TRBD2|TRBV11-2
CASSVGASGYFYNEQFF
TGTGCCAGCAGCGTAGGGGCTAGCGGGTATTTCTACAATGAGCAGTTCTTC
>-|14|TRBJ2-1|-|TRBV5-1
CASSLARGGNEQFF
TGCGCCAGCAGCTTGGCCAGGGGAGGCAATGAGCAGTTCTTC
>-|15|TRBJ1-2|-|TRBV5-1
CASSAAGTGSYGYTF
TGCGCCAGCAGCGCGGCGGGGACGGGGAGCTATGGCTACACCTTC